These T cell receptor beta chains were read from a single sample in a study of cytomegalovirus exposure and HLA in healthy donors. Measured with immunoSEQ multiplex PCR; TCRdb has only the in-frame clones, and not every one. Reported are tens of thousands of clones; the ten largest clones contain about 4%. The sample comprised PBMCs. The receptors were gathered from a male donor in good health and CMV-seronegative. The CDR3 runs from the conserved cysteine through the conserved F or W. A D gene is named only where the DNA matches it firmly.

>TRBV7-2|TRBJ1-1|TRBD1
CASWGTVNTEAFF
TGTGCCAGCTGGGGGACAGTGAACACTGAAGCTTTCTTT
>TRBV27|TRBJ2-1|NA
CASSTGDLIGGDQNEQFF
TGTGCCAGCAGTACGGGGGACCTCATCGGTGGGGACCAGAATGAGCAGTTCTTC
>TRBV2|TRBJ2-3|TRBD2
CASSPRTSGRADTQYF
TGTGCCAGCAGTCCTCGGACTAGCGGGAGGGCCGATACGCAGTATTTT
>TRBV19|TRBJ1-4|NA
CASSTFLAGVKGEKLFF
TGTGCCAGTAGTACCTTTCTGGCGGGGGTGAAAGGTGAAAAACTGTTTTTT
>TRBV19|TRBJ2-7|NA
CASSIDPRGKFAYEQYF
TGTGCCAGTAGTATAGACCCCCGAGGGAAATTCGCCTACGAGCAGTACTTC
>TRBV30|TRBJ2-5|TRBD1
CAWSQGRFGVQYF
TGTGCCTGGTCACAGGGGCGGTTCGGGGTCCAGTACTTC
>TRBV28|TRBJ1-3|NA
CASSLWQVSGNTIYF
TGTGCCAGCAGTTTGTGGCAGGTTTCTGGAAACACCATATATTTT
>TRBV18|TRBJ2-1|NA
CASSPGGNSDNEQFF
TGTGCCAGCTCACCAGGGGGCAATAGTGACAATGAGCAGTTCTTC
>TRBV5-1|TRBJ2-1|NA
CASSLRTVSDNEQFF
TGCGCCAGCAGCTTGCGAACTGTCTCCGACAATGAGCAGTTCTTC
>TRBV11-2|TRBJ2-3|TRBD2
CASSHPSRLAGDTDKQYF
TGTGCCAGCAGCCACCCTTCGCGACTAGCGGGAGACACAGATAAGCAGTATTTT
>TRBV5-1|TRBJ1-2|NA
CASSGDNNYGYTF
TGCGCCAGCAGCGGGGACAACAACTATGGCTACACCTTC
>TRBV28|TRBJ1-5|NA
CASSLDTNQPQHF
TGTGCCAGCAGTCTGGACACAAATCAGCCCCAGCATTTT
>TRBV30|TRBJ1-1|NA
CAWTDGGATEAFF
TGTGCCTGGACCGACGGAGGAGCCACTGAAGCTTTCTTT
>TRBV5-1|TRBJ2-3|NA
CASHTGTGDTQYF
TGCGCCAGCCACACCGGGACTGGCGATACGCAGTATTTT
>TRBV19|TRBJ1-5|NA
CASSIAGNSQPQHF
TGTGCCAGTAGTATAGCAGGGAATAGTCAGCCCCAGCATTTT
>TRBV7-9|TRBJ1-2|NA
CASSLGEGDGYTF
TGTGCCAGCAGCTTAGGGGAAGGGGATGGCTACACCTTC
>TRBV27|TRBJ1-4|TRBD1
CASRRQGVEKLFF
TGTGCCAGCAGGCGTCAGGGGGTTGAAAAACTGTTTTTT
>TRBV7-3|TRBJ2-1|NA
CASSLTPLPLESSYNEQFF
TGTGCCAGCAGCTTAACCCCTCTGCCCCTAGAGAGCTCCTACAATGAGCAGTTCTTC
>TRBV13|TRBJ2-2|TRBD2
CASSPGLAELNTGELFF
TGTGCCAGCAGCCCGGGACTAGCGGAGCTTAACACCGGGGAGCTGTTTTTT
>TRBV6-5|TRBJ1-4|NA
CASSYSDSQGKLFF
TGTGCCAGCAGTTACTCGGACAGCCAGGGAAAACTGTTTTTT
>TRBV4-2|TRBJ2-6|TRBD1
CASSPTGVSGANVLTF
TGTGCCAGCAGCCCCACAGGGGTCTCTGGGGCCAACGTCCTGACTTTC
>TRBV5-6|TRBJ2-1|TRBD2
CASSSRVRGAYYNEQFF
TGTGCCAGCAGCTCGCGGGTGCGGGGGGCGTATTACAATGAGCAGTTCTTC
>TRBV18|TRBJ2-1|TRBD2
CASSATRTSGRDEQFF
TGTGCCAGCTCAGCGACTCGGACTAGCGGGAGAGATGAGCAGTTCTTC
>TRBV4-1|TRBJ2-4|TRBD2
CASSIRAGVPKNIQYF
TGCGCCAGCAGCATCAGAGCGGGAGTTCCCAAAAACATTCAGTACTTC
>TRBV5-4|TRBJ2-3|NA
CASSLGALSTDTQYF
TGTGCCAGCAGCTTGGGAGCGCTCAGCACAGATACGCAGTATTTT
>TRBV7-9|TRBJ2-1|TRBD1
CASSRDSSDNEQFF
TGTGCCAGCAGCCGGGACAGCTCCGACAATGAGCAGTTCTTC
>TRBV11-2|TRBJ2-3|TRBD1
CASSPRQGWTDTQYF
TGTGCCAGCAGCCCCCGACAGGGGTGGACAGATACGCAGTATTTT
>TRBV18|TRBJ1-1|NA
CASSPQGTLREGAFF
TGTGCCAGCTCACCTCAGGGGACACTCCGGGAGGGAGCTTTCTTT
>TRBV6-6|TRBJ2-7|TRBD1
CASRHPGQASYEQYF
TGTGCCAGCAGACATCCAGGACAGGCTTCCTACGAGCAGTACTTC
>TRBV28|TRBJ2-5|NA
CASSSRGGLLQETQYF
TGTGCCAGCAGTTCAAGGGGGGGCTTACTCCAAGAGACCCAGTACTTC
>TRBV28|TRBJ2-5|NA
CASGRGTERETQYF
TGTGCCAGTGGCCGCGGGACAGAGAGAGAGACCCAGTACTTC
>TRBV18|TRBJ1-4|NA
CASSRSGTRDEKLFF
TGTGCCAGCTCACGGTCAGGAACCAGGGATGAAAAACTGTTTTTT
>TRBV7-2|TRBJ2-3|TRBD2
CASSFGTSGAQDKQYF
TGTGCCAGCAGCTTTGGGACTAGCGGGGCTCAGGATAAGCAGTATTTT
>TRBV19|TRBJ1-1|NA
CASRPGFRPSNTEAFF
TGTGCCAGTAGACCAGGTTTTCGGCCATCGAACACTGAAGCTTTCTTT
>TRBV4-2|TRBJ2-5|TRBD1
CASSRPGTGGAETQYF
TGTGCCAGCAGCCGGCCCGGGACAGGGGGCGCGGAGACCCAGTACTTC
>TRBV7-2|TRBJ2-7|TRBD1
CASSSGTGGEQYF
TGTGCCAGCAGCTCCGGGACAGGGGGCGAGCAGTACTTC
>TRBV28|TRBJ2-5|NA
CASVERSQETQYF
TGTGCCAGCGTTGAGCGGAGCCAAGAGACCCAGTACTTC
>TRBV2|TRBJ2-5|TRBD2
CATGTSGGARDVATQYF
TGTGCCACCGGGACTAGCGGGGGGGCCAGAGATGTGGCGACCCAGTACTTC
>TRBV19|TRBJ2-1|TRBD1
CASKGTGGPRSYNEQFF
TGTGCCAGTAAAGGGACAGGGGGGCCCCGATCCTACAATGAGCAGTTCTTC
>TRBV30|TRBJ2-3|NA
CAWSVTFTDTQYF
TGTGCCTGGAGTGTAACTTTCACAGATACGCAGTATTTT
>TRBV18|TRBJ1-4|NA
CASSPNGSNEKLFF
TGTGCCAGCTCACCGAACGGGTCTAATGAAAAACTGTTTTTT
>TRBV25-1|TRBJ1-6|TRBD1
CASSEWGQDNSPLHF
TGTGCCAGCAGTGAATGGGGACAGGACAATTCACCCCTCCACTTT
>TRBV7-2|TRBJ2-2|TRBD1
CASSLVARGPTNTGELFF
TGTGCCAGCAGCTTAGTGGCCAGGGGGCCCACGAACACCGGGGAGCTGTTTTTT
>TRBV5-6|TRBJ2-7|NA
CASSLGRGNEQYF
TGTGCCAGCAGCTTGGGCAGGGGTAACGAGCAGTACTTC
>TRBV29-1|TRBJ2-7|NA
CSAVWGAYEQYF
TGCAGCGCGGTCTGGGGCGCCTACGAGCAGTACTTC
>TRBV19|TRBJ2-1|NA
CASSIEVGYRGYNEQFF
TGTGCCAGTAGTATAGAAGTTGGGTATCGGGGCTACAATGAGCAGTTCTTC
>TRBV6-5|TRBJ2-7|NA
CASSYSGSEQYF
TGTGCCAGCAGTTACTCGGGGAGCGAGCAGTACTTC
>TRBV28|TRBJ1-2|NA
CARSISGGYTF
TGTGCCAGAAGTATCTCGGGGGGCTACACCTTC
>TRBV19|TRBJ1-6|NA
CASSLGSGVRSPLHF
TGTGCCAGTAGCCTTGGGAGCGGGGTCAGGTCACCCCTCCACTTT
>TRBV28|TRBJ2-1|TRBD2
CASRVRRESYNEQFF
TGTGCCAGCAGGGTCCGGCGGGAGAGCTACAATGAGCAGTTCTTC
>TRBV30|TRBJ1-4|NA
CAWSPGDKLFF
TGTGCCTGGAGTCCCGGGGATAAACTGTTTTTT
>TRBV6-1|TRBJ2-7|TRBD1
CASNFDRGEGEQYF
TGTGCCAGCAATTTTGACAGGGGTGAGGGCGAGCAGTACTTC
>TRBV18|TRBJ2-1|TRBD1
CASSPLQGARKNEQFF
TGTGCCAGCTCGCCACTACAGGGGGCTCGGAAAAATGAGCAGTTCTTC
>TRBV5-6|TRBJ1-2|TRBD1
CASSGDRDPYGYTF
TGTGCCAGCAGCGGGGACAGGGATCCCTATGGCTACACCTTC
>TRBV6-5|TRBJ2-5|NA
CASSYNGETQYF
TGTGCCAGCAGTTACAACGGGGAGACCCAGTACTTC
>TRBV30|TRBJ1-3|NA
CAWSRSGNTIYF
TGTGCCTGGAGCCGCTCTGGAAACACCATATATTTT